This T cell receptor (beta chain) derives from a study of vaccination and CD4 T cells after COVID-19. As for the study in general: Convalescent donors totaled six males and four females, including two who were Hispanic. Overlapping peptides of the spike proteins of SARS-CoV-2, HCoV-NL63, HCoV-OC43 and HCoV-229E were used for cell stimulation.

A remark on this clonotype: What it recognizes is unknown.

There are 14 residues in the CDR3. The V gene lost 3 bases and the J gene lost 0 bases, with 6 bases spanning the gap. CDR1 and CDR2 (germline): SNHLY, FYNNEI. Sequenced with the Oncomine TCR Beta short-read assay was DNA taken from cultured CD4+ T cells. MiXCR was run by TCRdb on the PCR reads, yielding one entry per CDR3 protein. The data contain around 14,000 distinct CDR3 sequences, more than 40% of them singletons. Sample treatment: approximately 10-day PBMC culture with coronavirus spike peptide pools or control peptides (ViraFEST assay). This chain uses TRBV2 with TRBJ1-5; D is ambiguous. This receptor was taken from a human donor who had recovered from COVID-19. Sequenced input: CD4+ T cells from blood, cultured in vitro. CDR3 nucleotide sequence: TGTGCCAGCAGTGACGTCCTTAGCAATCAGCCCCAGCATTTT. This sequence encodes CASSDVLSNQPQHF.